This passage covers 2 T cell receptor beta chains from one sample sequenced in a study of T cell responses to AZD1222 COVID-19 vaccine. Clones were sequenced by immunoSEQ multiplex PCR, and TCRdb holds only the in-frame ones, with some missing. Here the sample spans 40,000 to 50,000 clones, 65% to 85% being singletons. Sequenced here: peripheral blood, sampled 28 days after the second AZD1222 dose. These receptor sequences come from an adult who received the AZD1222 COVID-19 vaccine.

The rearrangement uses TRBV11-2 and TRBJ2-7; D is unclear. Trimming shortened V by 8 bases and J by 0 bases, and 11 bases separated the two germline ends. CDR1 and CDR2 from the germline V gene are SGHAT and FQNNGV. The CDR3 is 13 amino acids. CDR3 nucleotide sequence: TGTGCCAGCCACGAACTTAACTCCTACGAGCAGTACTTC. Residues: CASHELNSYEQYF.

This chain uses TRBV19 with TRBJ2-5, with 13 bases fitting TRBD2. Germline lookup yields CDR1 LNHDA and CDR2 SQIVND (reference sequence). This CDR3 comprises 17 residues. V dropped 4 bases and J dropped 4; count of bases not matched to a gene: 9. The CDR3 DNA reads TGTGCCAGTAGTACACCGGGACTAGCGGGGAGGGCAGAGACCCAGTACTTC. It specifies CASSTPGLAGRAETQYF.